One and the same sample provided the 29 T cell receptor beta chains below, sequenced in a study of blood T cell repertoires in COVID-19. The table came from immunoSEQ multiplex PCR; TCRdb's copy has only in-frame clones and leaves some out. The data show about 140,000 clones, 87% seen once. The material sequenced was peripheral blood. Receptors originate from a man aged 50 to 59 with active COVID-19.

A single count supports this clone. This chain connects TRBV6-6 to TRBJ2-7, with 10 nucleotides matching TRBD2. The CDR3 is 15 residues long. Germline V gene lookup returns CDR1 MNHNY and CDR2 SVGAGI (reference sequence). The V gene end was trimmed by 6 bases and the J gene end by 7 bases; junction bases not matched to a gene: 12. Here the CDR3 DNA reads TGTGCCAGCAGCTTGAGGGGCAGCGGGGGGGCGGAGCAGTACTTC. It is translated as CASSLRGSGGAEQYF.

The chain recombines TRBV30 with TRBJ1-2; D gene ambiguous. V was shortened by 0 bases and J by 0 bases, with 8 bases between the two germline ends. CDR1 GTSNPN and CDR2 SVGIG come from the germline V gene (reference sequence). The CDR3 has 14 residues. CDR3 coding DNA: TGTGCCTGGAGTGTGGGAGTCTCTAACTATGGCTACACCTTC. Amino acid sequence: CAWSVGVSNYGYTF.

V and J are TRBV10-3 and TRBJ1-2; TRBD1 aligns across 9 bases. This CDR3 is 16 amino acids long. Germline loops: CDR1 ENHRY, CDR2 SYGVKD. The junction had 8 bases not matched to a gene; V was cut back by 2 bases and J by 4 bases. CDR3 sequence: CAISEGTGSAGYGYTF. The CDR3 DNA sequence: TGTGCCATCAGTGAGGGGACAGGGTCAGCGGGCTATGGCTACACCTTC.

The chain has TRBV6-5 and TRBJ1-4, with TRBD1 matching over 7 bases. CDR3 length: 14 residues. J gave up 2 bases and V 6 bases, and 3 bases lay outside the gene matches. The germline gives CDR1 MNHEY, CDR2 SVGAGI. The CDR3 spells CASRKQGTNEKLFF. Written as DNA, the CDR3 is TGTGCCAGCAGGAAACAGGGGACTAATGAAAAACTGTTTTTT.

The chain is built from TRBV5-1 and TRBJ2-1; a weak D match, TRBD1 (6 bases). The CDR3 sequence is 14 residues long. The V end lost 4 bases, the J end lost 7 bases, and 15 bases lay between the germline ends. CDR1 is SGHRS, CDR2 YFSETQ, per germline. Here the CDR3 reads CASSLNRVLNEQFF. Here the CDR3 DNA reads TGCGCCAGCAGCCTCAACAGGGTTCTAAATGAGCAGTTCTTC.

The J gene is TRBJ2-5, the V gene TRBV5-1; the match to TRBD2 covers 9 bases. Trimming cost V 2 bases and J 3 bases; bases outside gene matches: 5. Germline CDR1 reads SGHRS; CDR2 reads YFSETQ. The CDR3 contains 15 residues. CDR3 sequence (DNA): TGCGCCAGCAGCTTCAGCGGGGGGCCCGAAGAGACCCAGTACTTC. This encodes CASSFSGGPEETQYF.

The chain combines TRBV7-9 with TRBJ1-2; possibly TRBD1 for D (6 bases). The CDR3 has 15 amino acids. The ends were cut back, 5 bases at V and 8 bases at J, with 21 bases in the middle. The germline V gene encodes CDR1 SEHNR and CDR2 FQNEAQ (reference sequence). The CDR3 spells CASSPTRDTWGGYTF. CDR3 DNA: TGTGCCAGCAGCCCAACCCGGGACACCTGGGGGGGCTACACCTTC.

The rearrangement joins TRBV3-1 (or the pseudogene TRBV3-2) to TRBJ1-6; no clear D gene. V was pared by 4 bases and J by 3 bases, with 4 bases between. Germline lookup yields CDR1 LGHDT and CDR2 YNNKEL (reference sequence). The CDR3 spans 13 residues. CDR3 sequence (DNA): TGTGCCAGCAGCCCCAGCTATAATTCACCCCTCCACTTT. Protein product: CASSPSYNSPLHF.

The chain employs TRBV10-2 and TRBJ2-5, with 10 bases identical to TRBD2. Germline trimming cut 6 bases from V and 5 bases from J; bases unmatched to any gene: 9. The CDR3 contains 15 residues. Germline CDR1 WSHSY, CDR2 SAAADI. CDR3 in amino acids: CASRSTSGVGETQYF. The CDR3 DNA sequence: TGCGCCAGCAGGTCTACTAGCGGGGTAGGGGAGACCCAGTACTTC.

Only one count was recorded for this clone. The rearrangement joins TRBV11-3 to TRBJ2-1; 8 positions match TRBD1. V gave up 5 bases and J gave up 5 bases; unmatched junction bases: 11. The length of the CDR3 is 16 residues. The germline V gene encodes CDR1 SGHNT and CDR2 YENEEA. CDR3 protein: CASSQIYGQGDNEQFF. CDR3 DNA sequence: TGTGCCAGCAGCCAAATCTACGGACAGGGTGACAATGAGCAGTTCTTC.

This clone occurred a few times. V and J are TRBV9 and TRBJ2-1, with 9 positions matching TRBD2. Germline CDR1 reads SGDLS; CDR2 reads YYNGEE. CDR3 length equals 17 residues. J was trimmed by 8 bases and V by 0 bases; bases with no gene match: 12. This CDR3 reads CASSVALRGGNEDEQFF. The DNA for the CDR3 is TGTGCCAGCAGCGTAGCTTTGCGGGGGGGCAACGAAGATGAGCAGTTCTTC.

J is TRBJ2-7 and V is TRBV3-1 (or the pseudogene TRBV3-2), with D perhaps matching TRBD2 (5 bases). Per the germline V gene, CDR1 is LGHDT and CDR2 is YNNKEL (reference sequence). V lost 2 bases and J 4 bases, leaving 21 bases between the germline ends. The CDR3 spans 17 residues. CDR3 nucleotide sequence: TGTGCCAGCAGCCAATTCCATCGGGGAGCCGGGGAGTACGAGCAGTACTTC. Protein sequence: CASSQFHRGAGEYEQYF.

This chain links TRBV2 with TRBJ1-1, with D possibly being TRBD1 (5 bases). V was cut by 6 bases and J by 4 bases, with 12 bases left in between. Germline V gene lookup returns CDR1 SNHLY and CDR2 FYNNEI. CDR3 size: 13 residues. As DNA, the CDR3 is TGTGCCAGCAGGGGGGGGGAAGGCACTGAAGCTTTCTTT. This gives the protein CASRGGEGTEAFF. The full variable domain, in which reference TRBV2 and TRBJ1-1 provide the parts outside the CDR3, is EPEVTQTPSHQVTQMGQEVILRCVPISNHLYFYWYRQILGQKVEFLVSFYNNEISEKSEIFDDQFSVERPDGSNFTLKIRSTKLEDSAMYFCASRGGEGTEAFFGQGTRLTVV.

The chain has TRBV9 and TRBJ1-4, with D tentatively TRBD1 (6 bases). The V end lost 3 bases, the J end lost 4 bases, and 19 bases lay between the germline ends. The germline V gene encodes CDR1 SGDLS and CDR2 YYNGEE. This CDR3 has 17 residues. CDR3 sequence: CASSASRGEGFNEKLFF. The CDR3 DNA reads as TGTGCCAGCAGCGCCTCGAGGGGGGAGGGCTTTAATGAAAAACTGTTTTTT.

The chain has TRBV2 and TRBJ1-1; D uncertain. This CDR3 has 13 residues. The V end lost 1 base, the J end lost 5 bases, and 8 bases lay between the germline ends. Germline V CDR1 and CDR2: SNHLY, FYNNEI. CDR3 DNA: TGTGCCAGCAGTGAAGAGGCGCGGACTGAAGCTTTCTTT. It specifies CASSEEARTEAFF.

The chain has TRBV15 and TRBJ2-3; D not certain. Germline V lookup: CDR1 LNHNV, CDR2 YYDKDF (reference sequence). V dropped 5 bases and J dropped 0 bases, with 15 bases sitting between them. This CDR3 comprises 16 residues. The CDR3 DNA is TGTGCCACCAGCGCTTCACATCGCTTTAGCACAGATACGCAGTATTTT. Protein: CATSASHRFSTDTQYF.

V usage is TRBV6-5 and J usage is TRBJ1-2, with D possibly matching TRBD1 (6 bases). CDR3 size: 14 residues. Trimming took off 6 bases at V and 6 bases at J, with 17 bases between the two ends. CDR1 and CDR2 from the germline V gene are MNHEY and SVGAGI. This chain's CDR3 is CASRDRTDAHGYTF. The CDR3 region has the DNA TGTGCCAGCAGAGATAGGACAGATGCACATGGCTACACCTTC.

The rearrangement joins TRBV19 to TRBJ1-2; TRBD1 matches 10 bases. There are 16 residues in the CDR3. Germline CDR1 reads LNHDA; CDR2 reads SQIVND (reference sequence). V dropped 7 bases and J dropped 6; count of bases not matched to a gene: 14. The CDR3: CASTQYTGTGVNGYTF. CDR3 sequence (DNA): TGTGCCAGTACCCAATACACCGGGACAGGGGTAAATGGCTACACCTTC.

This clone was seen more than once but under ten times. This chain links TRBV7-2 with TRBJ2-7; 7 bases align to TRBD2. Trimming removed 5 bases from V and 2 bases from J; junction bases left unmatched: 6. In germline, CDR1 is SGHTA, CDR2 FQGNSA. CDR3 length: 14 residues. The DNA for the CDR3 is TGTGCCAGCAGCATCTCTAGCGGAACCTACGAGCAGTACTTC. Residues: CASSISSGTYEQYF.

The chain is built from TRBV2 and TRBJ2-3; TRBD2 agrees at 10 bases. CDR3 length: 15 residues. The trim removed 1 base at V and 5 bases at J, leaving 3 bases unmatched. The germline V gene has CDR1 SNHLY and CDR2 FYNNEI. The CDR3 nucleotides are TGTGCCAGCAGTGAAGGTCTAGCGGGGGTAGATACGCAGTATTTT. Residues: CASSEGLAGVDTQYF.

This chain joins TRBV5-8 and TRBJ1-6; tentatively, D is TRBD1 (5 bases). The CDR3 loop spans 14 amino acids. Germline V gene lookup returns CDR1 SGHTS and CDR2 YDEGEE. V lost 9 bases and J 7 bases, leaving 17 bases between the germline ends. Here the CDR3 reads CAISGGEGNSPLHF. For the CDR3, the DNA is TGTGCCATTTCGGGGGGAGAAGGAAATTCACCCCTCCACTTT.

This chain joins TRBV18 and TRBJ2-3, with TRBD1 matching 10 bases. This CDR3 has 16 amino acids. Germline loops: CDR1 KGHSH, CDR2 LQKENI. J lost 0 bases, V lost 6 bases, and 6 bases had no gene match. DNA for the CDR3: TGTGCCAGCTCGCGACAGGGGGCGAAGAGCACAGATACGCAGTATTTT. Protein sequence: CASSRQGAKSTDTQYF.

The CDR3, as DNA: TGCAGCGGCCGTATCGGGTCCTACGAGCAGTACTTC. Its translation is CSGRIGSYEQYF. The genes are TRBV29-1 and TRBJ2-7; D is unresolved. Trimming took 7 bases from V and 1 from J, leaving 11 bases between them. The CDR3 runs 12 residues. Germline CDR1 reads SQVTM; CDR2 reads ANQGSEA.

The sample holds a few counts of this clone. The chain has TRBV6-4 and TRBJ2-3; D is possibly TRBD2 (7 bases). In germline, CDR1 is MRHNA, CDR2 SNTAGT. The CDR3 covers 15 residues. The V gene lost 11 bases and the J gene lost 0 bases, with 18 bases spanning the gap. For the CDR3, the DNA is TGTGCCGGTGGGGGGGCTATGGCTAGCACAGATACGCAGTATTTT. It translates to CAGGGAMASTDTQYF.

The rearrangement uses TRBV7-2 and TRBJ1-5, with 7 bases identical to TRBD1. V was clipped by 5 bases and J by 5 bases; unmatched bases: 9. The germline gives CDR1 SGHTA, CDR2 FQGNSA. The CDR3 sequence is 15 residues long. In nucleotides, the CDR3 is TGTGCCAGCAGCGTACGCAGGACAGGCGATCAGCCCCAGCATTTT. Translation: CASSVRRTGDQPQHF. Combining the CDR3 with reference TRBV7-2 and TRBJ1-5 gives the whole variable domain GAGVSQSPSNKVTEKGKDVELRCDPISGHTALYWYRQSLGQGLEFLIYFQGNSAPDKSGLPSDRFSAERTGGSVSTLTIQRTQQEDSAVYLCASSVRRTGDQPQHFGDGTRLSIL.

The chain is built from TRBV19 and TRBJ1-4; maybe TRBD1 (6 bases). The CDR3 has 14 amino acids. Germline loops: CDR1 LNHDA, CDR2 SQIVND (reference sequence). The V end was cut by 5 bases, the J end by 5 bases, with 12 bases between. Here the CDR3 DNA reads TGTGCCAGTAGTCCGGGACAAAAGAATGAAAAACTGTTTTTT. Amino acids: CASSPGQKNEKLFF.

The chain uses TRBV25-1 and TRBJ1-1; 9 bases line up with TRBD1. Germline V gives CDR1 MGHDK, CDR2 SYGVNS. The CDR3 is 15 residues long. Losses at the gene ends were 5 bases for V and 1 base for J; bases not matched to a gene: 5. CDR3 sequence: CASSPRTGANTEAFF. In DNA form, the CDR3 reads TGTGCCAGCAGTCCAAGGACAGGGGCGAACACTGAAGCTTTCTTT. The full variable domain, with the rest looked up from reference TRBV25-1 and TRBJ1-1, is EADIYQTPRYLVIGTGKKITLECSQTMGHDKMYWYQQDPGMELHLIHYSYGVNSTEKGDLSSESTVSRIRTEHFPLTLESARPSHTSQYLCASSPRTGANTEAFFGQGTRLTVV.

The V and J genes are TRBV7-9 and TRBJ1-1; D might be TRBD1 (6 bases). There are 15 residues in the CDR3. The germline V and J ends were trimmed by 5 bases and 6 bases, with 19 bases remaining between them. Germline CDR1 and CDR2: SEHNR and FQNEAQ (reference sequence). DNA of the CDR3: TGTGCCAGCAGCCCCCAGATACAGGGTCGTTCTGAAGCTTTCTTT. Its protein product is CASSPQIQGRSEAFF.

The count of this clone is one. CDR3 sequence: CASSPPSSYNEQFF. CDR3 DNA: TGTGCCAGCTCACCACCGAGCTCCTACAATGAGCAGTTCTTC. The chain uses TRBV18 and TRBJ2-1, with D uncertain. CDR1 KGHSH and CDR2 LQKENI come from the germline V gene. This CDR3 has 14 residues. Trimming left V 0 bases short and J 0 bases short, with 3 bases between.